The 24 T cell receptor beta chains given below trace back to one sample, sequenced in a study of OX40 agonist ivuxolimab in advanced cancers. Method: immunoSEQ multiplex PCR; TCRdb's copy keeps in-frame clones and lacks some. The sample lists 98,000 or so clones, 80% to 90% seen once, with about 0.8% in the top ten. Sequences were derived from CD4+ or CD8+ T cells sorted from blood, sampled in a trial of the OX40 agonist ivuxolimab. These receptors all stem from an adult with an advanced solid tumor such as melanoma, head and neck, liver or kidney cancer.

V and J are TRBV28 and TRBJ2-1; 10 bases agree with TRBD2. Germline V gene sequence: CDR1 MDHEN, CDR2 SYDVKM. J lost 5 bases, V lost 6 bases, and 13 bases had no gene match. The CDR3 consists of 17 residues. CDR3 loop: CASSTPLGTSGNNEQFF. The DNA of the CDR3 is TGTGCCAGCAGCACCCCCCTCGGAACTAGCGGGAACAATGAGCAGTTCTTC. The whole variable domain, filled in from reference TRBV28 and TRBJ2-1, reads DVKVTQSSRYLVKRTGEKVFLECVQDMDHENMFWYRQDPGLGLRLIYFSYDVKMKEKGDIPEGYSVSREKKERFSLILESASTNQTSMYLCASSTPLGTSGNNEQFFGPGTRLTVL.

V is TRBV19 and J is TRBJ2-2; D possibly matches TRBD1 or TRBD2 (5 bases each). The CDR3 totals 14 residues. Between the trimmed V and J ends, which lost 10 bases and 6 bases, there was a span of 18 bases. Germline CDR1 reads LNHDA; CDR2 reads SQIVND (reference sequence). CDR3 residues: CAMPGPGAAGELFF. The DNA for the CDR3 is TGTGCCATGCCGGGACCCGGGGCCGCCGGGGAGCTGTTTTTT.

The chain links TRBV5-6 to TRBJ1-2, with D maybe TRBD1 (5 bases). The CDR3 sequence is 15 residues long. Trimming removed 4 bases from V and 3 bases from J, with 16 bases in between. Per the germline V gene, CDR1 is SGHDT and CDR2 is YYEEEE. The CDR3 DNA follows: TGTGCCAGCAGCCCGGGGGTTACGGTGTACTATGGCTACACCTTC. It encodes CASSPGVTVYYGYTF.

The V and J genes are TRBV21-1 and TRBJ2-3; no DNA check was done on the table's D call, TRBD1. TRBV21-1 is a pseudogene segment. The length of the CDR3 is 17 residues. The CDR3 spells CASSKGPCSNSTDTQYF. The CDR3 DNA reads as TGTGCCAGCAGCAAGGGCCCGTGTTCCAATAGCACAGATACGCAGTATTTT.

This rearrangement joins TRBV7-8 to TRBJ2-3; 8 positions match TRBD2. The V and J ends lost 4 bases and 5 bases, in that order; junction bases with no gene match: 5. Germline values: CDR1 SGHVS, CDR2 FQNEAQ. The CDR3 length is 14 residues. The CDR3 is CASSSGLVGDTQYF. The DNA of the CDR3 is TGTGCCAGCAGCTCGGGACTAGTGGGAGATACGCAGTATTTT. Filled out from reference TRBV7-8 and TRBJ2-3, the complete variable domain reads GAGVSQSPRYKVAKRGQDVALRCDPISGHVSLFWYQQALGQGPEFLTYFQNEAQLDKSGLPSDRFFAERPEGSVSTLKIQRTQQEDSAVYLCASSSGLVGDTQYFGPGTRLTVL.

V and J are TRBV5-6 and TRBJ2-5, with a weak D call TRBD1 (6 bases). The J call could be wrong; TRBJ2-7 is a better fit for the DNA end. Germline CDR1 SGHDT, CDR2 YYEEEE. The CDR3 contains 16 residues. CDR3 sequence (DNA): TGTGCCAGCAGCTTAGTGCAGGGGAAGAAATCTCGCGAGCAGTACTTC. Translating gives CASSLVQGKKSREQYF.

A few counts support this clone. The chain is built from TRBV18 and TRBJ1-5; D unclear. Germline assignment: CDR1 KGHSH and CDR2 LQKENI. The CDR3 runs 15 residues. Trimming removed 3 bases from V and 1 base from J, with 10 bases in between. The CDR3 bases are TGTGCCAGCTCACCGTCTACAACCAGCAATCAGCCCCAGCATTTT. Translating gives CASSPSTTSNQPQHF.

The chain recombines TRBV6-1 with TRBJ2-1; 11 positions agree with TRBD2. Losses at the gene ends were 4 bases for V and 5 bases for J; bases not matched to a gene: 10. From germline, CDR1 is MNHNS and CDR2 SASEGT. CDR3 length equals 17 residues. CDR3 sequence: CASSGVSTSGKHNEQFF. CDR3 bases: TGTGCCAGCAGTGGAGTCTCGACTAGCGGGAAACACAATGAGCAGTTCTTC.

This clone was seen a single time. This chain connects TRBV9 to TRBJ2-5; weak D call: TRBD2 (6 bases). The V gene's germline CDR1 is SGDLS and CDR2 YYNGEE. The CDR3 loop spans 15 amino acids. Trimming took off 3 bases at V and 14 bases at J, with 26 bases between the two ends. This CDR3 reads CASSGTGLGEASQYF. CDR3 coding DNA: TGTGCCAGCAGCGGAACGGGCCTCGGGGAGGCTAGTCAATACTTC.

A few counts support this clone. This chain connects TRBV6-1 to TRBJ2-5; 12 bases line up with TRBD2. There are 18 residues in the CDR3. V trimming: 3 bases; J trimming: 5 bases; junction bases outside the gene matches: 13. Germline CDR1 and CDR2: MNHNS and SASEGT. The CDR3 spells CASSEGGTSGSSRETQYF. In DNA, the CDR3 is TGTGCCAGCAGTGAGGGGGGGACTAGCGGGTCCTCCAGGGAGACCCAGTACTTC.

In this sample, this clone turned up once. This chain connects TRBV6-6 to TRBJ2-5; D is uncertain. The CDR3 contains 12 residues. V was shortened by 8 bases and J by 5 bases, with 12 bases between the two germline ends. Germline assignment: CDR1 MNHNY and CDR2 SVGAGI (reference sequence). The CDR3 coding sequence is TGTGCCAGCGGTACCTCGCCGGAGACCCAGTACTTC. As protein: CASGTSPETQYF.

This clone was detected only a few times. The chain links TRBV6-1 to TRBJ1-5; D gene uncertain. The germline CDR1 and CDR2 sequences are MNHNS and SASEGT. Trimming removed 4 bases from V and 0 bases from J, with 13 bases in between. CDR3 size: 16 residues. DNA for the CDR3: TGTGCCAGCAGTGTGCGGGTATCCTATAGCAATCAGCCCCAGCATTTT. It codes for CASSVRVSYSNQPQHF.

This chain links TRBV7-8 with TRBJ2-4; 7 bases align to TRBD2. The CDR3 has 15 amino acids. In germline, CDR1 is SGHVS, CDR2 FQNEAQ. With V trimmed by 0 bases and J by 2 bases, 1 base remained unmatched. In DNA, the CDR3 is TGTGCCAGCAGCTTAGCTAGCGGGCCCAAAAACATTCAGTACTTC. Translated, it gives CASSLASGPKNIQYF.

The chain joins TRBV5-1 to TRBJ2-3, with D perhaps TRBD1 or TRBD2 (5 bases each). The V gene's germline CDR1 is SGHRS and CDR2 YFSETQ. The CDR3 length is 15 residues. V shed 4 bases and J shed 6 bases, with 18 bases lying between them. For the CDR3, the DNA is TGCGCCAGCAGCCCGGGACCCATAAAGGGGGATACGCAGTATTTT. It translates to CASSPGPIKGDTQYF.

The V and J genes are TRBV19 and TRBJ1-6, with D perhaps TRBD1 (5 bases). The length of the CDR3 is 16 residues. Trimming shortened V by 6 bases and J by 5 bases, and 17 bases separated the two germline ends. From germline, CDR1 is LNHDA and CDR2 SQIVND (reference sequence). The CDR3 nucleotides read TGTGCCAGTAGGGTTCCGGGGCCATTGAATAATTCACCCCTCCACTTT. Its translation is CASRVPGPLNNSPLHF.

The chain combines TRBV5-6 with TRBJ1-3; D is unclear. Germline CDR1 SGHDT, CDR2 YYEEEE. With 2 bases removed from V and 5 bases from J, the gap between germline ends came to 14 bases. This CDR3 comprises 15 residues. Here the CDR3 reads CASSFNSAIRNTIYF. Here the CDR3 DNA reads TGTGCCAGCAGCTTCAACAGTGCCATCCGAAACACCATATATTTT.

The V gene is TRBV7-2, the J gene TRBJ2-7, with 9 nucleotides matching TRBD2. CDR3 size: 14 residues. The germline V gene encodes CDR1 SGHTA and CDR2 FQGNSA. V shed 3 bases and J 2 bases; nucleotides not matched to a gene: 2. This CDR3 is CASSFTSGPYEQYV. The DNA of the CDR3 is TGTGCCAGCAGCTTTACTAGCGGGCCCTACGAGCAGTACGTC.

The chain has TRBV11-1 and TRBJ1-2, with D uncertain. The CDR3 consists of 13 residues. V was shortened by 3 bases and J by 6 bases, with 11 bases between the two germline ends. CDR1 is SGHAT, CDR2 FQDESV, per germline (reference sequence). CDR3 residues: CASSFGQADGYTF. The CDR3 DNA reads TGTGCCAGCAGCTTCGGGCAGGCGGATGGCTACACCTTC.

The rearrangement uses TRBV18 and TRBJ1-2; D not resolved. The V end was cut by 3 bases, the J end by 8 bases, with 10 bases between. CDR3 length equals 12 residues. In germline, CDR1 is KGHSH, CDR2 LQKENI. CDR3 sequence (DNA): TGTGCCAGCTCACCTCGCCGGGGAGGCTACACCTTC. The encoded protein is CASSPRRGGYTF. Supplemented by reference TRBV18 and TRBJ1-2, the full variable domain reads NAGVMQNPRHLVRRRGQEARLRCSPMKGHSHVYWYRQLPEEGLKFMVYLQKENIIDESGMPKERFSAEFPKEGPSILRIQQVVRGDSAAYFCASSPRRGGYTFGSGTRLTVV.

The chain links TRBV28 to TRBJ1-2; D unresolved. CDR1 and CDR2 (germline): MDHEN, SYDVKM. The ends were cut back, 8 bases at V and 4 bases at J, with 14 bases in the middle. The CDR3 is 13 residues long. The CDR3 loop is CASGRPFGYGYTF. The CDR3 bases are TGTGCCAGCGGGCGCCCCTTTGGCTATGGCTACACCTTC.

The rearrangement links TRBV28 to TRBJ1-2, with D tentatively TRBD1 (6 bases). The germline V gene has CDR1 MDHEN and CDR2 SYDVKM. V was trimmed by 1 base and J by 6 bases, leaving 18 bases between them. This CDR3 contains 16 residues. CDR3 coding DNA: TGTGCCAGCAGTTTATACGAAAAACAGGGTAGGGATGGCTACACCTTC. This encodes CASSLYEKQGRDGYTF.

The rearrangement joins TRBV2 to TRBJ1-1; no clear D gene. The CDR3 covers 13 residues. Germline CDR1 SNHLY, CDR2 FYNNEI. V was cut by 4 bases and J by 2 bases, with 8 bases left in between. The CDR3 DNA sequence: TGTGCCAGCAGTGCCTTGGGAAACACTGAAGCTTTCTTT. Its translation: CASSALGNTEAFF.

This clone is medium-sized. The V and J genes are TRBV25-1 and TRBJ1-2; TRBD1 might be the D (5 bases). Germline V gene data show CDR1 as MGHDK and CDR2 as SYGVNS. The CDR3 covers 14 residues. V was trimmed by 1 base and J by 8 bases, leaving 14 bases between them. Here the CDR3 reads CASSELGRAGGYTF. Here the CDR3 DNA reads TGTGCCAGCAGTGAATTAGGCAGGGCGGGAGGCTACACCTTC.

In DNA, the CDR3 is TGTGCCAGCAGCTTGTCCAGTCCCGAAAAACTGTTTTTT. It encodes CASSLSSPEKLFF. The chain joins TRBV5-6 to TRBJ1-4; no clear D. Trimming removed 1 base at V and 8 bases at J, with 9 bases between. The CDR3 length is 13 residues. The germline CDR1 and CDR2 sequences are SGHDT and YYEEEE.